This passage covers 24 T cell receptor beta chains from one sample sequenced in a study of Tregs in tolerant kidney transplant recipients. The method was immunoSEQ multiplex PCR; TCRdb's version includes in-frame clones alone and lacks a portion of them. Listed are 48,000 or so clones; around 0.8% falls within the top ten. Material: CD4+ T cells from blood, obtained before the transplant. These receptors came from a human donor who received a combined kidney and bone marrow transplant.

Here the CDR3 reads CASSRNRGEQYF. The CDR3 bases that were read are TGTGCCAGCAGCCGTAACAGGGGCGAG. V gene TRBV7-2 combines with J gene TRBJ2-7, with 7 nucleotides matching TRBD1. The read ends 3 residues before the CDR3 terminus; that terminus is restored from the germline J gene. V lost 5 bases and J lost 6; bases outside the gene matches: 4. This CDR3 spans 12 amino acids. The germline gives CDR1 SGHTA, CDR2 FQGNSA.

To note about this clone: The read halts 3 residues ahead of the CDR3 end, with the missing end drawn from the germline J gene. V gene TRBV20-1 combines with J gene TRBJ2-1; 9 positions agree with TRBD2. CDR3 length: 14 residues. V shed 5 bases, J shed 7 bases, and the junction held 9 bases outside the gene matches. The germline V gene has CDR1 DFQATT and CDR2 SNEGSKA (reference sequence). The CDR3 reads CSAPTVTSGNEQFF. The part of the CDR3 DNA that was read is TGCAGTGCTCCCACAGTTACTAGCGGGAATGAG.

The part of the CDR3 DNA that was read is TGTGCCTCCCCATACCCGACAGGTCCCCCAGGC. Its translation is CASPYPTGPPG. The complete CDR3 protein is CASPYPTGPPGYTF. The chain joins TRBV30 to TRBJ1-2; the D gene is possibly TRBD1 (6 bases). The read stops 3 residues short of the end of the CDR3; the missing end is completed from the germline J gene. Looked up from germline, CDR1 is GTSNPN and CDR2 is SVGIG (reference sequence). This CDR3 spans 14 amino acids. The complete variable domain, with remaining parts taken from reference TRBV30 and TRBJ1-2, reads SQTIHQWPATLVQPVGSPLSLECTVEGTSNPNLYWYRQAAGRGLQLLFYSVGIGQISSEVPQNLSASRPQDRQFILSSKKLLLSDSGFYLCASPYPTGPPGYTFGSGTRLTVV.

A word on this clone: The CDR3 is cut off 3 residues early in the read; its end comes from the germline J gene. This chain connects TRBV29-1 to TRBJ2-3; no reliable D call. The V gene lost 0 bases and the J gene lost 3 bases, with 7 bases spanning the gap. The V gene's germline CDR1 is SQVTM and CDR2 ANQGSEA. The CDR3 is 13 residues long. CDR3 loop: CSVEDSFTDTQYF. The sequenced part of the CDR3 DNA is TGCAGCGTTGAAGATTCCTTTACAGATACG.

About this clone itself: The CDR3 end falls 3 residues outside the read, so it is completed with the germline J gene. J is TRBJ2-1 and V is TRBV20-1; either TRBD1 or TRBD2 may supply D (5 bases each). Trimming shortened V by 6 bases and J by 9 bases, and 12 bases separated the two germline ends. The length of the CDR3 is 11 residues. The germline V gene encodes CDR1 DFQATT and CDR2 SNEGSKA (reference sequence). Partial CDR3 DNA: TGCAGTGCCACAGGAGGTATTGAG. Its translation: CSATGGIE. The entire CDR3 sequence reads CSATGGIEQFF.

Turning to this clone: The read ends 3 residues early relative to the CDR3; the germline J gene fills the gap. The V and J genes are TRBV2 and TRBJ2-1; no definite D call. Trimming left V 7 bases short and J 0 bases short, with 7 bases between. This CDR3 is built from 13 residues. Germline V lookup: CDR1 SNHLY, CDR2 FYNNEI. CDR3 in amino acids: CASTLSSYNEQFF. The CDR3 bases that were read are TGTGCCAGCACCCTCAGCTCCTACAATGAG.

For this clone: Read sequence stops 3 residues before the CDR3 end, and the germline J gene provides the missing end. This sequence joins TRBV5-1 and TRBJ1-1; D might be TRBD1 (6 bases). The CDR3 runs 12 residues. V lost 5 bases and J lost 3, with 8 bases in between. Germline values: CDR1 SGHRS, CDR2 YFSETQ. The CDR3 region is CASRGGDTEAFF. CDR3 bases read: TGCGCCAGCAGAGGGGGTGACACTGAA.

Comment on this clone: The read terminates 3 residues ahead of where the CDR3 ends, so the germline J gene completes it. The genes are TRBV20-1 and TRBJ1-4; D uncertain. The CDR3 has 16 residues. V gave up 1 base and J gave up 8 bases, with 20 bases separating them. Per germline, CDR1 DFQATT and CDR2 SNEGSKA (reference sequence). CDR3 sequence: CSARGVPPKKGEKLFF. The part of the CDR3 DNA that was read is TGCAGTGCTAGAGGGGTTCCCCCAAAGAAGGGCGAAAAA.

To note about this clone: The read comes to an end 3 residues before the CDR3 does, leaving the germline J gene to fill in the end. The chain links TRBV5-6 to TRBJ2-7; D ambiguous. The length of the CDR3 is 14 residues. V gave up 2 bases and J gave up 0 bases, with 9 bases separating them. Germline lookup yields CDR1 SGHDT and CDR2 YYEEEE. The CDR3 bases that were read are TGTGCCAGCAGCTTATTCCGGTACTCCTACGAG. Translated: CASSLFRYSYE. The full-length CDR3 reads as CASSLFRYSYEQYF.

Concerning this clone itself: The CDR3 end is not reached by the read, which stops 3 residues before it; the germline J gene fills it in. The chain uses TRBV7-3 and TRBJ2-7, with 7 bases fitting TRBD2. After removal of 5 bases from V and 1 base from J, the junction contained 8 bases not matched to a gene. Germline lookup yields CDR1 SGHTA and CDR2 FQGTGA. The CDR3 covers 15 residues. The CDR3 protein is CASSPGGLTSYEQYF. The covered CDR3 bases are TGTGCCAGCAGCCCGGGAGGACTGACTTCCTACGAG.

Turning to this clone: The sequenced fragment ends 3 residues before the CDR3 boundary, so the rest is inferred from the germline J gene. V usage is TRBV18 and J usage is TRBJ2-6; TRBD1 agrees at 9 bases. CDR3 length: 17 amino acids. The J segment lost 4 bases and the V segment lost 6 bases, leaving 10 bases of the junction unmatched. CDR1 is KGHSH and CDR2 is LQKENI in the germline V gene. CDR3 loop: CASSTLRTGAGANVLTF. The part of the CDR3 DNA that was read is TGTGCCAGCTCGACCCTCAGGACAGGGGCCGGGGCCAACGTC.

Turning to this clone: The observed sequence ends 3 residues before the CDR3 terminus, with the missing tail filled in from the germline J gene. V and J are TRBV5-1 and TRBJ1-1; 9 bases align to TRBD1. This CDR3 spans 14 amino acids. The J segment lost 5 bases and the V segment lost 4 bases, leaving 6 bases of the junction unmatched. The germline V gene has CDR1 SGHRS and CDR2 YFSETQ. CDR3 DNA, as far as it was read: TGCGCCAGCAGCAGGACAGGGGAAGTGACTGAA. The encoded protein is CASSRTGEVTE. The complete CDR3 sequence is CASSRTGEVTEAFF. The full variable domain, completed using reference TRBV5-1 and TRBJ1-1, is KAGVTQTPRYLIKTRGQQVTLSCSPISGHRSVSWYQQTPGQGLQFLFEYFSETQRNKGNFPGRFSGRQFSNSRSEMNVSTLELGDSALYLCASSRTGEVTEAFFGQGTRLTVV.

CDR3: CASSIIAGGTNTGELFF. The CDR3 bases that were read are TGTGCCAGTAGTATAATAGCGGGAGGAACGAACACCGGGGAG. The V call is TRBV19, the J call TRBJ2-2; 10 bases are shared with TRBD2. The CDR3 goes on 3 residues after the read ends, and that part is filled in from the germline J gene. Germline CDR1 is LNHDA and CDR2 is SQIVND (reference sequence). This CDR3 has 17 residues. The junction had 3 bases not matched to a gene; V was cut back by 2 bases and J by 0 bases. Full variable domain (rest looked up from reference TRBV19 and TRBJ2-2): DGGITQSPKYLFRKEGQNVTLSCEQNLNHDAMYWYRQDPGQGLRLIYYSQIVNDFQKGDIAEGYSVSREKKESFPLTVTSAQKNPTAFYLCASSIIAGGTNTGELFFGEGSRLTVL.

Worth noting for this clone: The DNA ends 3 residues before the CDR3 does, and the rest of the CDR3 is filled in from the germline J gene. J is TRBJ1-2 and V is TRBV6-1, with D possibly matching TRBD1 (6 bases). V was trimmed by 4 bases and J by 3 bases, leaving 12 bases between them. This CDR3 region has 14 residues. CDR1 is MNHNS, CDR2 SASEGT, per germline. The sequenced CDR3 bases are TGTGCCAGCAGTGCCCCGACAGGAGACTATGGC. Amino acids: CASSAPTGDYG. The entire CDR3 protein is CASSAPTGDYGYTF.

For this clone: The read finishes 3 residues shy of the CDR3 end, and the germline J gene is used to complete it. The chain employs TRBV19 and TRBJ2-7, with 11 bases that match TRBD1. CDR3 length equals 18 residues. CDR1 and CDR2 (germline): LNHDA, SQIVND (reference sequence). V shed 0 bases, J shed 3 bases, and the junction held 10 bases outside the gene matches. The covered CDR3 bases are TGTGCCAGTAGTATAGACTCCCCCCGGACAGGGGGCCTCTACGAG. It is translated as CASSIDSPRTGGLYE. The entire CDR3 is CASSIDSPRTGGLYEQYF. Together with reference TRBV19 and TRBJ2-7, the CDR3 gives the full variable domain: DGGITQSPKYLFRKEGQNVTLSCEQNLNHDAMYWYRQDPGQGLRLIYYSQIVNDFQKGDIAEGYSVSREKKESFPLTVTSAQKNPTAFYLCASSIDSPRTGGLYEQYFGPGTRLTVT.

CDR3 DNA, as far as it was read: TGCGCCAGCAGCTTGGCCCCAAAGCTAGCGGGAGATTACGAG. Encoded protein: CASSLAPKLAGDYE. The full-length CDR3 reads as CASSLAPKLAGDYEQYF. The chain joins TRBV5-1 to TRBJ2-7; TRBD2 aligns across 10 bases. The CDR3 extends 3 residues past the end of the read, so its final part is completed from the germline J gene. The V gene's germline CDR1 is SGHRS and CDR2 YFSETQ. CDR3 length: 17 amino acids. V shed 0 bases, J shed 4 bases, and the junction held 10 bases outside the gene matches.

Note on this clone: The CDR3 end lies 3 residues beyond the end of the read and is filled in from the germline J gene. V and J are TRBV6-1 and TRBJ1-5, with 8 bases aligning to TRBD1. With V trimmed by 0 bases and J by 6 bases, 7 bases remained unmatched. This CDR3 has 16 residues. Germline values: CDR1 MNHNS, CDR2 SASEGT. This chain's CDR3 is CASSEARTGFGQPQHF. Incomplete CDR3 DNA: TGTGCCAGCAGTGAAGCCAGGACAGGGTTTGGTCAGCCC.

About this clone itself: The read is 3 residues too short to cover the CDR3 end, so that end is filled in from the germline J gene. This chain uses TRBV20-1 with TRBJ2-1, with 7 bases matching TRBD2. Unmatched junction bases numbered 13, after V lost 7 bases and J lost 7 bases. CDR1 is DFQATT, CDR2 SNEGSKA, per germline (reference sequence). CDR3 size: 14 residues. The CDR3 protein is CSVSGGKGGNEQFF. The sequenced part of the CDR3 DNA is TGCAGTGTTTCCGGGGGGAAGGGAGGGAATGAG.

On this clone: The read falls 3 residues short of the CDR3 end, and the missing part is taken from the germline J gene. This chain links TRBV5-1 with TRBJ2-7; tentative D call: TRBD2 (5 bases). CDR1 is SGHRS and CDR2 is YFSETQ in the germline V gene. The CDR3 covers 14 residues. Deletions cut 0 bases from V and 6 bases from J, with 13 bases between. The CDR3 sequence: CASSLVAGIFEQYF. CDR3 DNA (partial): TGCGCCAGCAGCTTGGTTGCGGGTATCTTCGAG.

The CDR3: CASSIEQGVEAFF. The CDR3 bases that were read are TGTGCCAGTAGTATAGAGCAGGGGGTAGAA. V and J are TRBV19 and TRBJ1-1, with 7 bases fitting TRBD1. The missing CDR3 end, 3 residues past where the read stops, is filled in from the germline J gene. From germline, CDR1 is LNHDA and CDR2 SQIVND (reference sequence). This CDR3 is 13 amino acids long.

Concerning this clone: The read ends 3 residues before the CDR3 terminus; that terminus is restored from the germline J gene. The V gene is TRBV2, the J gene TRBJ2-1; the match to TRBD2 covers 7 bases. Trimming at V came to 8 bases and at J to 8 bases, leaving 12 bases not matched to a gene. The CDR3 loop spans 14 amino acids. Germline V gene data show CDR1 as SNHLY and CDR2 as FYNNEI. Incomplete CDR3 DNA: TGTGCCAGCGAACGAAGCGGGAAAGGTGATGAG. Translation: CASERSGKGDE. The whole CDR3 protein is CASERSGKGDEQFF. Complete variable domain (other parts from reference TRBV2 and TRBJ2-1): EPEVTQTPSHQVTQMGQEVILRCVPISNHLYFYWYRQILGQKVEFLVSFYNNEISEKSEIFDDQFSVERPDGSNFTLKIRSTKLEDSAMYFCASERSGKGDEQFFGPGTRLTVL.

Regarding this clone: The read terminates 3 residues ahead of where the CDR3 ends, so the germline J gene completes it. V gene TRBV19 combines with J gene TRBJ2-5, with 7 bases that match TRBD1. With V trimmed by 1 base and J by 2 bases, 7 bases remained unmatched. This CDR3 has 16 residues. Looked up from germline, CDR1 is LNHDA and CDR2 is SQIVND (reference sequence). The CDR3 here is CASSIGLGTDQETQYF. CDR3 DNA (partial): TGTGCCAGTAGTATAGGGCTCGGGACAGATCAAGAGACC.

CDR3 DNA (partial): TGTGCCAGCAGATTTAAGGAGACTTTACAA. It codes for CASRFKETLQ. The whole CDR3 region reads CASRFKETLQAFF. The rearrangement joins TRBV5-5 to TRBJ1-1; D unresolved. The CDR3 end lies 3 residues beyond the end of the read and is filled in from the germline J gene. The CDR3 is 13 residues long. The V gene's germline CDR1 is SGHKS and CDR2 YYEKEE (reference sequence). The full variable domain, rest sourced from reference TRBV5-5 and TRBJ1-1, is DAGVTQSPTHLIKTRGQQVTLRCSPISGHKSVSWYQQVLGQGPQFIFQYYEKEERGRGNFPDRFSARQFPNYSSELNVNALLLGDSALYLCASRFKETLQAFFGQGTRLTVV.

On this clone: The CDR3 extends 3 residues past the end of the read, so its final part is completed from the germline J gene. V gene TRBV6-1 combines with J gene TRBJ2-1; maybe TRBD2 (6 bases). The CDR3 loop spans 15 amino acids. Trimming removed 1 base at V and 0 bases at J, with 7 bases between. CDR1 and CDR2 (germline): MNHNS, SASEGT. The part of the CDR3 DNA that was read is TGTGCCAGCAGTGAAGGGCGGGGCTCCTACAATGAG. Protein sequence: CASSEGRGSYNE. The CDR3 in full is CASSEGRGSYNEQFF.